This T cell receptor (beta chain) was identified in a study of T-cell memory formation after mild COVID-19. V was clipped by 5 bases and J by 0 bases; unmatched bases: 5. The CDR3 runs 15 residues. This clonotype was seen ten or more times. Using its own MiXCR run on the 5' RACE reads, TCRdb lists one record per CDR3 protein. The repertoire has fewer than 50,000 distinct CDR3 sequences, 6% to 8.5% of them found once; the top ten carry about 0.8%. V gene TRBV12-3 or TRBV12-4 combines with J gene TRBJ2-7, with 9 bases matching TRBD2. The sample comprised PBMCs or a T cell subset sorted from them (not recorded which). This clonotype originated in an adult who had mild COVID-19 (a few samples of this study predate the infection). Cell type and time point are not known. The CDR3 sequence: CASSLAGGGSYEQYF. In DNA, the CDR3 is TGTGCCAGCAGTCTTGCGGGGGGGGGCTCCTACGAGCAGTACTTC.